These T cell receptor beta chains were read from a single sample in a study of blood T cells in healthy people across ages. TCRdb analysed the 5' RACE reads with MiXCR anew, one entry per CDR3 protein. Found here are about 1.5 million distinct CDR3 sequences, approximately 42% of them singletons; the top ten hold around 4%. The sequenced material came from blood. Every receptor here comes from a woman aged 18-30 years in good health. Both conserved end residues are part of each CDR3. D genes are given only for firm matches. Rows may omit the clone size; those that give it use once, few, many or a size class.

CDR3	DNA	J	D	V	size	length
CASSQRTSGTWSYNEQFF	TGCGCCAGCAGCCAACGAACTAGCGGGACTTGGTCCTACAATGAGCAGTTCTTC	TRBJ2-1	TRBD2	TRBV4-1	.	18
CASSLGGSGTPYEQYF	TGTGCCAGCAGCTTAGGAGGTAGCGGGACCCCGTACGAGCAGTACTTC	TRBJ2-7	TRBD2	TRBV7-2	.	16
CSVSDEGYEQYF	TGCAGCGTTTCGGACGAGGGGTACGAGCAGTACTTC	TRBJ2-7	.	TRBV29-1	few	12
CASSYGHSNEQYF	TGTGCCAGCAGCTATGGGCACAGCAATGAGCAGTACTTC	TRBJ2-5	.	TRBV7-8	.	13
CSARKQGGTEAFF	TGCAGTGCTAGAAAACAGGGAGGCACTGAAGCTTTCTTT	TRBJ1-1	.	TRBV20-1	.	13
CAPRETQYF	TGTGCCCCTAGGGAGACCCAGTACTTC	TRBJ2-5	.	TRBV10-3	.	9
CSATYSGSSYEQYF	TGCAGTGCAACCTATAGCGGGAGCTCCTACGAGCAGTACTTC	TRBJ2-7	TRBD2	TRBV20-1	.	14
CASSLGRAGVSEQYF	TGTGCCAGCAGCTTAGGGAGGGCGGGAGTGTCCGAGCAGTACTTC	TRBJ2-7	TRBD2	TRBV7-2	.	15
CSARGAVRGRAFF	TGCAGTGCTAGAGGGGCGGTAAGAGGAAGGGCTTTCTTT	TRBJ1-1	.	TRBV20-1	.	13
CASSLQGAAQETQYF	TGTGCCAGCAGCTTACAGGGTGCGGCCCAGGAGACCCAGTACTTC	TRBJ2-5	.	TRBV7-2	.	15